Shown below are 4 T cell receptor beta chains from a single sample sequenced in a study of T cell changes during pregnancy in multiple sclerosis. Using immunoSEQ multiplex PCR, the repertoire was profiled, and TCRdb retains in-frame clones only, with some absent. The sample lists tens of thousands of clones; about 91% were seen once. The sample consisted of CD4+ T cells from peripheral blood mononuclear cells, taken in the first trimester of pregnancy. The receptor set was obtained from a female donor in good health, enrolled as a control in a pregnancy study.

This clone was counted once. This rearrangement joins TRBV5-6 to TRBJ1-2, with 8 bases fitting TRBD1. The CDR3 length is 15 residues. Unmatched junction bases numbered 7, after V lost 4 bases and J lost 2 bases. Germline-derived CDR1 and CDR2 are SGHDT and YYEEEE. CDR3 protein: CASSLSDRENYGYTF. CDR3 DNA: TGTGCCAGCAGCCTATCGGACAGGGAAAACTATGGCTACACCTTC. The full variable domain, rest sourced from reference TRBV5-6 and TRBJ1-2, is DAGVTQSPTHLIKTRGQQVTLRCSPKSGHDTVSWYQQALGQGPQFIFQYYEEEERQRGNFPDRFSGHQFPNYSSELNVNALLLGDSALYLCASSLSDRENYGYTFGSGTRLTVV.

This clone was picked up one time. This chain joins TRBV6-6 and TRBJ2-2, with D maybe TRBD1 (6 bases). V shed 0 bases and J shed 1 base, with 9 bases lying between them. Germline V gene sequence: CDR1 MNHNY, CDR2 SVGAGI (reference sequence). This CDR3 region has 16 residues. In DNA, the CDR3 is TGTGCCAGCAGTTACTCTTACAGGGAGAACACCGGGGAGCTGTTTTTT. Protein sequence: CASSYSYRENTGELFF.

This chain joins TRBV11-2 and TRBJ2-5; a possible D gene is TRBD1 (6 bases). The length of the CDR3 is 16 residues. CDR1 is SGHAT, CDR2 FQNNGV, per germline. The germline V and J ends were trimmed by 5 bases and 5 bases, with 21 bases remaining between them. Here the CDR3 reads CASSQIDQGFRETQYF. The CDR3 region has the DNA TGTGCCAGCAGCCAGATAGATCAGGGGTTTCGGGAGACCCAGTACTTC. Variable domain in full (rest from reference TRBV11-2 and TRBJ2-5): EAGVAQSPRYKIIEKRQSVAFWCNPISGHATLYWYQQILGQGPKLLIQFQNNGVVDDSQLPKDRFSAERLKGVDSTLKIQPAKLEDSAVYLCASSQIDQGFRETQYFGPGTRLLVL.

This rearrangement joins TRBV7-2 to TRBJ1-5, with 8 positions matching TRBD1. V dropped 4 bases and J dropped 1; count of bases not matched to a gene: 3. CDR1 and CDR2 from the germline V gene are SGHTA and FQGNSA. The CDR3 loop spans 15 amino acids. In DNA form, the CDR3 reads TGTGCCAGCAGCTGGGCAGGGGGCAGCAATCAGCCCCAGCATTTT. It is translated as CASSWAGGSNQPQHF.